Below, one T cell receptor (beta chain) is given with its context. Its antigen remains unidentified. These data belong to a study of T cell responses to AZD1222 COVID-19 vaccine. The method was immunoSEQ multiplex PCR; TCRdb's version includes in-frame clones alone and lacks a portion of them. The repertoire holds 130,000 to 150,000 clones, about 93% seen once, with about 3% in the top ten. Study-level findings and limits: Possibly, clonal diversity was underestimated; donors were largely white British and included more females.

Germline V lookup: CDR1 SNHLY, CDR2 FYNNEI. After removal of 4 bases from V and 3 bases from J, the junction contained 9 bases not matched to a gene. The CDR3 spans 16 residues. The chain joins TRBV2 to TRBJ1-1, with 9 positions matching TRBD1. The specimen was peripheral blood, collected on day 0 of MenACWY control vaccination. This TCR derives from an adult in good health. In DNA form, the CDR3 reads TGTGCCAGCAGTGCGTTGGACAGGGGAGAAGACACTGAAGCTTTCTTT. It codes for CASSALDRGEDTEAFF.